This T cell receptor beta chain was sequenced in a study of blood T cell repertoires in COVID-19. Study background: Italy, Spain and the United States were the sources of the convalescent and acute COVID-19 samples.

Per germline, CDR1 SGHTA and CDR2 FQGNSA. V gave up 2 bases and J gave up 7 bases, with 11 bases separating them. The CDR3 has 13 amino acids. Original processing methods: From reference gene primer amplification, estimates of nucleated cell counts were derived. Clones were read by immunoSEQ multiplex PCR, and TCRdb kept only the in-frame ones, dropping some. Clone size and V and J calls were adopted from that table, with D and trimming inferred from the DNA. The table lists under 95,000 clones, less than 90% of them singletons. Sequencing input: peripheral blood. The sequence was collected from a man older than 75 in a cohort sampled during active COVID-19. This chain uses TRBV7-2 with TRBJ1-1; D unresolved. The CDR3 DNA reads TGTGCCAGCAGCTTACATCCTGAGGGTGAAGCTTTCTTT. The encoded protein is CASSLHPEGEAFF.